The 5 T cell receptor beta chains listed next were all sequenced from one sample in a study of monozygotic twins with inflammatory bowel disease (dated by TCRdb to the late 2010s). The library was generated by 5' RACE. For sequencing, an Illumina HiSeq 2500 was employed. TCRdb reprocessed the reads and provides one entry for every CDR3 protein sequence; no DNA is given. This sample's listing comprises more than 300,000 distinct CDR3 sequences. The ten largest clones add up to 2.5% to 3% of the sample. Sequencing was done on a sample of blood. These receptors originate from a human donor with ulcerative colitis or Crohn's disease, or a healthy co-twin of an affected twin (not recorded which).

The chain is built from TRBV20-1 and TRBJ2-2. CDR3 size: 14 residues. Germline lookup yields CDR1 DFQATT and CDR2 SNEGSKA (reference sequence). The CDR3 here is CSARAWRNTGELFF.

CDR3 in amino acids: CASSQALGTSGYYEQYF. The V and J genes are TRBV4-1 and TRBJ2-7; absent DNA, TCRdb's TRBD2 call cannot be checked. Per germline, CDR1 MGHRA and CDR2 YSYEKL. The length of the CDR3 is 17 residues.

The chain links TRBV20-1 to TRBJ2-7; TCRdb reports TRBD1, a call that lacks DNA to check it against. Germline V gene sequence: CDR1 DFQATT, CDR2 SNEGSKA (reference sequence). The CDR3 consists of 14 residues. The CDR3 protein is CSGGGRVPIREQYF.

The genes are TRBV7-9 and TRBJ2-2; with no DNA, the TCRdb D assignment of TRBD2 cannot be verified. Germline V gene sequence: CDR1 SEHNR, CDR2 FQNEAQ (reference sequence). The CDR3 sequence is 14 residues long. CDR3 region: CASSLEGNSGELFF.

The chain has TRBV4-1 and TRBJ1-5; TCRdb lists TRBD1, though no DNA is available to test this call. Germline loops: CDR1 MGHRA, CDR2 YSYEKL. This CDR3 is 18 amino acids long. CDR3 sequence: CASSQEQGIIQLNQPQHF.